The 29 T cell receptor beta chains reported below all come from one sample, sequenced in a study of CD8 T cells in Susac syndrome. Roughly 0.45 to 1 ug RNA was reverse transcribed with random hexamers. TCRdb fed the immunoSEQ multiplex PCR reads into MiXCR, producing one record per CDR3 protein. The sample lists about 150,000 distinct CDR3 sequences, roughly 94% occurring once. The sequencing sample was made of CD8+ T cells from PBMCs. The receptor set was obtained from a human donor with Susac syndrome.

The V gene is TRBV12-3 or TRBV12-4, the J gene TRBJ2-1; D is undetermined. This CDR3 is 14 amino acids long. Deletions cut 5 bases from V and 2 bases from J, with 10 bases between. As DNA, the CDR3 is TGTGCCAGCAGTCCTCCCCCGCCCTACAATGAGCAGTTCTTC. Translating it yields CASSPPPPYNEQFF.

Only a few counts were recorded for this clonotype. One end of the junction fails to match germline, which may point to a read error. The chain carries TRBV11-2 and TRBJ2-1, with D perhaps TRBD2 (8 bases). CDR1 SGHAT and CDR2 FQNNGV come from the germline V gene. The CDR3 length is 17 residues. Written as DNA, the CDR3 is TGTGCCAGCAGCGTAGAGGGGGCGGCTAGCGGGCTGTATGAGCAGTTCTTC. Residues: CASSVEGAASGLYEQFF. Complete variable domain (other parts from reference TRBV11-2 and TRBJ2-1): EAGVAQSPRYKIIEKRQSVAFWCNPISGHATLYWYQQILGQGPKLLIQFQNNGVVDDSQLPKDRFSAERLKGVDSTLKIQPAKLEDSAVYLCASSVEGAASGLYEQFFGPGTRLTVL.

The chain combines TRBV13 with TRBJ2-3; the D gene is possibly TRBD1 (6 bases). CDR3 length: 13 amino acids. Per the germline V gene, CDR1 is PRHDT and CDR2 is FYEKMQ (reference sequence). The ends were cut back, 7 bases at V and 0 bases at J, with 8 bases in the middle. CDR3 coding DNA: TGTGCCAGCAAGGACAGTAGCACAGATACGCAGTATTTT. Translating gives CASKDSSTDTQYF.

This chain joins TRBV5-1 and TRBJ2-1; D unclear. The CDR3 loop spans 13 amino acids. Germline V CDR1 and CDR2: SGHRS, YFSETQ. Trimming removed 8 bases at V and 6 bases at J, with 15 bases between. CDR3 bases: TGCGCCAGTCTTAACGAACTTGCCAATGAGCAGTTCTTC. Encoded protein: CASLNELANEQFF.

V usage is TRBV13 and J usage is TRBJ2-3, with 10 bases lining up with TRBD1. CDR1 and CDR2 (germline): PRHDT, FYEKMQ (reference sequence). The CDR3 is made up of 15 amino acids. J lost 1 base, V lost 7 bases, and 5 bases had no gene match. The CDR3, as DNA: TGTGCCAGCACAAGACAGGGGGCCGGCACAGATACGCAGTATTTT. Protein sequence: CASTRQGAGTDTQYF.

The gene calls are TRBV4-1 and TRBJ1-4, with D tentatively TRBD1 (6 bases). CDR3 length equals 14 residues. CDR1 is MGHRA and CDR2 is YSYEKL in the germline V gene. Trimming took 4 bases from V and 8 from J, leaving 14 bases between them. In DNA form, the CDR3 reads TGCGCCAGCAGCCCGGGGGCGCAGGAAGAAAAACTGTTTTTT. Encoded protein: CASSPGAQEEKLFF.

The rearrangement uses TRBV7-2 and TRBJ2-7; D remains ambiguous. This CDR3 comprises 11 residues. V was pared by 2 bases and J by 3 bases, with 2 bases between. From germline, CDR1 is SGHTA and CDR2 FQGNSA. The CDR3 region is CASSLLYEQYF. Written as DNA, the CDR3 is TGTGCCAGCAGCTTACTCTACGAGCAGTACTTC. Full variable domain (rest looked up from reference TRBV7-2 and TRBJ2-7): GAGVSQSPSNKVTEKGKDVELRCDPISGHTALYWYRQSLGQGLEFLIYFQGNSAPDKSGLPSDRFSAERTGGSVSTLTIQRTQQEDSAVYLCASSLLYEQYFGPGTRLTVT.

V gene TRBV25-1 combines with J gene TRBJ1-1, with 9 bases identical to TRBD1. CDR1 is MGHDK, CDR2 SYGVNS, per germline. V was clipped by 5 bases and J by 4 bases; unmatched bases: 5. The CDR3 sequence is 14 residues long. Written as DNA, the CDR3 is TGTGCCAGCAGTCGGACAGGGGAGGGCACTGAAGCTTTCTTT. Translated: CASSRTGEGTEAFF.

This rearrangement joins TRBV12-3 or TRBV12-4 to TRBJ1-1, with D unresolved. The CDR3 is 13 amino acids. V was cut by 8 bases and J by 0 bases, with 10 bases left in between. This chain's CDR3 is CASASFLNTEAFF. CDR3 coding DNA: TGTGCCAGCGCCTCATTTTTGAACACTGAAGCTTTCTTT.

The chain links TRBV29-1 to TRBJ2-7; no definite D call. V was clipped by 4 bases and J by 2 bases, with 18 bases between them. This CDR3 region has 15 residues. In germline, CDR1 is SQVTM, CDR2 ANQGSEA. CDR3 coding DNA: TGCAGCGTTGTAACCCCACAGTCCTCAACCTACGAGCAGTACTTC. Translating it yields CSVVTPQSSTYEQYF.

This clonotype has only one observation. The J gene is TRBJ2-7, the V gene TRBV5-4, with D perhaps given as TRBD1 or TRBD2 (5 bases each). Germline-derived CDR1 and CDR2 are SGHNT and YYREEE (reference sequence). The CDR3 has 13 residues. The germline V and J ends were trimmed by 0 bases and 6 bases, with 10 bases remaining between them. The CDR3 DNA sequence: TGTGCCAGCAGCTTGGGACAGAGCGGCGAGCAGTACTTC. It yields the protein CASSLGQSGEQYF.

The J gene is TRBJ1-2, the V gene TRBV2; 7 bases map to TRBD1. The trim removed 8 bases at V and 8 bases at J, leaving 5 bases unmatched. CDR1 SNHLY and CDR2 FYNNEI come from the germline V gene. The CDR3 extends over 11 amino acids. CDR3 amino acids: CASPLTGGYTF. The CDR3 nucleotides are TGTGCCAGCCCTTTGACAGGGGGCTACACCTTC.

V and J are TRBV4-1 and TRBJ2-1, with 12 bases aligning to TRBD2. The CDR3 consists of 15 residues. With V trimmed by 8 bases and J by 7 bases, 9 bases remained unmatched. The germline V gene has CDR1 MGHRA and CDR2 YSYEKL. The CDR3 nucleotides read TGCGCCAGCGGATCCGGACTAGCGGGGCCGAATGAGCAGTTCTTC. Translated, it gives CASGSGLAGPNEQFF.

The chain combines TRBV25-1 with TRBJ1-2; possibly TRBD1 for D (6 bases). Looked up from germline, CDR1 is MGHDK and CDR2 is SYGVNS. Trimming took off 6 bases at V and 1 base at J, with 12 bases between the two ends. The CDR3 is made up of 14 amino acids. Written as DNA, the CDR3 is TGTGCCAGCAGCAGGACAGCCGTTAACTATGGCTACACCTTC. Translating it yields CASSRTAVNYGYTF.

This CDR3 is CASSLQNLAGTYEQYF. CDR3 nucleotide sequence: TGTGCCAGCAGCCTCCAGAACCTAGCGGGAACCTACGAGCAGTACTTC. The V gene is TRBV7-8, the J gene TRBJ2-7; TRBD2 agrees at 9 bases. The ends lost 5 bases at V and 2 bases at J; junction bases unmatched: 10. The length of the CDR3 is 16 residues. Germline loops: CDR1 SGHVS, CDR2 FQNEAQ.

This chain connects TRBV28 to TRBJ2-5, with D unclear. V was trimmed by 5 bases and J by 2 bases, leaving 15 bases between them. There are 15 residues in the CDR3. The V gene's germline CDR1 is MDHEN and CDR2 SYDVKM. This CDR3 reads CASSLTRALQETQYF. In nucleotides, the CDR3 is TGTGCCAGCAGTCTGACCCGGGCCCTTCAAGAGACCCAGTACTTC.

The chain has TRBV4-2 and TRBJ2-5; D uncertain. Germline V gene data show CDR1 as LGHNA and CDR2 as YNFKEQ. V was clipped by 2 bases and J by 5 bases, with 3 bases between them. The CDR3 totals 11 residues. Written as DNA, the CDR3 is TGTGCCAGCAGCCAATCCGAGACCCAGTACTTC. Translated: CASSQSETQYF.

The V and J genes are TRBV18 and TRBJ2-5; 9 bases line up with TRBD2. This CDR3 comprises 15 residues. Germline V gives CDR1 KGHSH, CDR2 LQKENI. The J segment lost 5 bases and the V segment lost 3 bases, leaving 7 bases of the junction unmatched. The CDR3 DNA sequence: TGTGCCAGCTCACCGGCCGGGACTAGCCTTGAGACCCAGTACTTC. As protein: CASSPAGTSLETQYF.

The chain joins TRBV3-1 to TRBJ2-7; 7 nucleotides line up with TRBD2. Germline CDR1 reads LGHDT; CDR2 reads YNNKEL (reference sequence). The V gene end was trimmed by 1 base and the J gene end by 2 bases; junction bases not matched to a gene: 5. The CDR3 has 15 amino acids. The CDR3 DNA is TGTGCCAGCAGCCAAGGGCGGGAGATTCCCTACGAGCAGTACTTC. This translates into CASSQGREIPYEQYF.

The genes are TRBV4-1 and TRBJ2-3; 7 bases are shared with TRBD2. The J segment lost 1 base and the V segment lost 4 bases, leaving 8 bases of the junction unmatched. The CDR3 totals 16 residues. Germline loops: CDR1 MGHRA, CDR2 YSYEKL. As DNA, the CDR3 is TGCGCCAGCAGCCCCCTAATTCGGGAGGGCACAGATACGCAGTATTTT. This gives the protein CASSPLIREGTDTQYF.

The chain couples TRBV29-1 to TRBJ2-7, with unresolved D. Germline values: CDR1 SQVTM, CDR2 ANQGSEA. The CDR3 runs to 13 residues. V shed 3 bases and J shed 5 bases, with 14 bases lying between them. CDR3: CSVDLESTNEQYF. The CDR3 DNA reads TGCAGCGTTGATCTGGAGAGCACGAACGAGCAGTACTTC.

This chain links TRBV11-2 with TRBJ1-5, with D maybe TRBD1 (6 bases). CDR1 is SGHAT, CDR2 FQNNGV, per germline. The germline V and J ends were trimmed by 5 bases and 6 bases, with 17 bases remaining between them. The CDR3 is made up of 15 amino acids. The CDR3 sequence is CASSRGTQRGQPQHF. The CDR3 DNA sequence: TGTGCCAGCAGCCGGGGGACACAGAGGGGTCAGCCCCAGCATTTT.

The V call is TRBV2, the J call TRBJ2-2; TRBD2 aligns across 8 bases. CDR1 is SNHLY and CDR2 is FYNNEI in the germline V gene. The CDR3 spans 16 residues. Trimming took 3 bases from V and 5 from J; bases not matched to a gene: 8. The CDR3 spells CASSDEREYPTGELFF. The CDR3 DNA reads as TGTGCCAGCAGTGATGAGCGGGAGTACCCAACCGGGGAGCTGTTTTTT.

The chain uses TRBV6-2 or TRBV6-3 and TRBJ2-3; TRBD2 agrees at 7 bases. Trimming took 8 bases from V and 0 from J; bases not matched to a gene: 5. CDR3 length equals 14 residues. Germline CDR1 and CDR2: MNHEY and SVGEGT. The CDR3 nucleotides read TGTGCCAGCGGACATAGCGGGAGCACAGATACGCAGTATTTT. As protein: CASGHSGSTDTQYF.

The chain is built from TRBV12-3 or TRBV12-4 and TRBJ2-5, with 8 positions matching TRBD2. With 8 bases clipped from V and 2 bases from J, the junction kept 7 bases outside the gene matches. The CDR3 sequence is 14 residues long. CDR3 DNA sequence: TGTGCCAGCGGTCGGGGGGGGCAACAAGAGACCCAGTACTTC. It translates to CASGRGGQQETQYF.

This chain uses TRBV11-2 with TRBJ2-7; D not certain. Germline CDR1 and CDR2: SGHAT and FQNNGV. The CDR3 spans 16 residues. Trimming took off 5 bases at V and 0 bases at J, with 17 bases between the two ends. CDR3 in amino acids: CASSPRGRNLSYEQYF. CDR3 nucleotides: TGTGCCAGCAGCCCGCGTGGCAGGAACCTCTCCTACGAGCAGTACTTC.

This chain links TRBV28 with TRBJ2-2; 8 bases line up with TRBD1. Germline values: CDR1 MDHEN, CDR2 SYDVKM. V lost 5 bases, J lost 1 base, and 6 bases stayed unmatched. The length of the CDR3 is 16 residues. The DNA for the CDR3 is TGTGCCAGCAGTCCGACAGGGGACGGGAACACCGGGGAGCTGTTTTTT. Its protein product is CASSPTGDGNTGELFF.

This CDR3 is CASNEREGGYEQYF. The DNA for the CDR3 is TGCGCCAGCAACGAGCGGGAGGGGGGCTACGAGCAGTACTTC. V gene TRBV4-1 combines with J gene TRBJ2-7, with TRBD2 matching 10 bases. The J segment lost 3 bases and the V segment lost 7 bases, leaving 6 bases of the junction unmatched. The V gene's germline CDR1 is MGHRA and CDR2 YSYEKL. There are 14 residues in the CDR3.

This rearrangement joins TRBV27 to TRBJ2-7, with 9 bases lining up with TRBD1. Germline V gene lookup returns CDR1 MNHEY and CDR2 SMNVEV (reference sequence). The CDR3 runs to 13 residues. The V and J ends lost 8 bases and 5 bases, in that order; junction bases with no gene match: 7. The CDR3 DNA reads as TGTGCCAGCCTAGGACAGGGGATCGACGAGCAGTACTTC. It specifies CASLGQGIDEQYF.